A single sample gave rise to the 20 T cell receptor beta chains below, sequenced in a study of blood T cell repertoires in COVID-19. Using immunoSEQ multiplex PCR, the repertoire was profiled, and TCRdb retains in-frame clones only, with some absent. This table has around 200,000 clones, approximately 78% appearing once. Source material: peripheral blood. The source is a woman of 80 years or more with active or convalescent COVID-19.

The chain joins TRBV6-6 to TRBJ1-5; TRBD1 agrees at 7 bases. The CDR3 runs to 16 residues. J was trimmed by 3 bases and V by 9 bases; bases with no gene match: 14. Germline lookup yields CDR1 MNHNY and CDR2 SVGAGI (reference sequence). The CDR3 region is CASTAKQGDYNQPQHF. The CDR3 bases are TGTGCCAGTACAGCGAAGCAGGGGGATTACAATCAGCCCCAGCATTTT.

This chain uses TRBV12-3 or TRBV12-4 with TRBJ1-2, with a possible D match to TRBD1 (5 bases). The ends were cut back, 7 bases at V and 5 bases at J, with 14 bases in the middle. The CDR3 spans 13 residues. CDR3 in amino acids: CASTTGGGYGYTF. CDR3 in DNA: TGTGCCAGCACCACCGGGGGAGGATATGGCTACACCTTC.

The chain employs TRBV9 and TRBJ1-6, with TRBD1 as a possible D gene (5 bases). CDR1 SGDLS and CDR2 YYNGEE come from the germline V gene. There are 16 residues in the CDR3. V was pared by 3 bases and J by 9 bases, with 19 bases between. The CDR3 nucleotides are TGTGCCAGCAGCGGTGGCAGTATAGGGGCCCTTTCACCCCTCCACTTT. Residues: CASSGGSIGALSPLHF.

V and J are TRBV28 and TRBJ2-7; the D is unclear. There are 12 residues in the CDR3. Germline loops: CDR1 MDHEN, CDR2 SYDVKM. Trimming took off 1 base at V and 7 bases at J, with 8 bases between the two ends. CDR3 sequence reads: CASSLYGLEQYF. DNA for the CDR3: TGTGCCAGCAGTTTATACGGGTTAGAGCAGTACTTC.

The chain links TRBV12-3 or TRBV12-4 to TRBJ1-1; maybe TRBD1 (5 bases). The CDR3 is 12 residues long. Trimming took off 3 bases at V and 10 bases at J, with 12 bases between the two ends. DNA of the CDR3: TGTGCCAGCAGTTTGGGGCTAGTCGGAGCTTTCTTT. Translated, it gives CASSLGLVGAFF.

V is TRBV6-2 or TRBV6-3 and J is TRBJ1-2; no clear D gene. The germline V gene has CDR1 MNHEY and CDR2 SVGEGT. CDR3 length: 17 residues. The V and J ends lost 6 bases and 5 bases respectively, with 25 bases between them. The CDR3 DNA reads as TGTGCCAGCAGCTTCCCTTCTATATTACGCGGGATTTATGGCTACACCTTC. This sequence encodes CASSFPSILRGIYGYTF.

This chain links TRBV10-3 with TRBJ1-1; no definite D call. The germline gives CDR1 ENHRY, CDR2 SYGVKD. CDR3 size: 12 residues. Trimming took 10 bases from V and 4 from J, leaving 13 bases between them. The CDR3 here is CATTVGSTEAFF. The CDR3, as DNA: TGTGCCACGACGGTTGGGAGCACTGAAGCTTTCTTT.

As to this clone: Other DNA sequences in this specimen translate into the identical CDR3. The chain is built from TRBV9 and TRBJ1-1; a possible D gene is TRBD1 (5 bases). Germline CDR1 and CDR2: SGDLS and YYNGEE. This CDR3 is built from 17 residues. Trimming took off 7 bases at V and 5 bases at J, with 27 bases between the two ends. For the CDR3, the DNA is TGTGCCAGCGGGAAAGGGGCAGGGAATGTGCTTCGGACTGAAGCTTTCTTT. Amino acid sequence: CASGKGAGNVLRTEAFF.

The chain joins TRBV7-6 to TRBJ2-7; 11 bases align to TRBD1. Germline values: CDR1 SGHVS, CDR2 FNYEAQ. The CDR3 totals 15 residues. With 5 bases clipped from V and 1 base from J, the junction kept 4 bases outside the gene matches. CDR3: CASSEGQGASYEQYF. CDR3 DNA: TGTGCCAGCAGCGAAGGACAGGGGGCGTCCTACGAGCAGTACTTC.

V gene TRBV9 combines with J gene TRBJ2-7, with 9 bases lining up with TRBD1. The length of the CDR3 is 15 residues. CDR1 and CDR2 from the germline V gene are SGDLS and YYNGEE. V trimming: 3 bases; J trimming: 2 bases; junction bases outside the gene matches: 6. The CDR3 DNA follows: TGTGCCAGCAGCGCCCAGGGACAGGGTCCCTACGAGCAGTACTTC. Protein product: CASSAQGQGPYEQYF.

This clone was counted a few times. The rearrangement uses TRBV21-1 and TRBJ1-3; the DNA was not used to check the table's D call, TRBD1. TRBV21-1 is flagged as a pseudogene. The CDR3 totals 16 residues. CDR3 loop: CASSPRRTGSGNTIYF. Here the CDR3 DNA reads TGTGCCAGCAGCCCCCGTCGGACAGGCTCTGGAAACACCATATATTTT.

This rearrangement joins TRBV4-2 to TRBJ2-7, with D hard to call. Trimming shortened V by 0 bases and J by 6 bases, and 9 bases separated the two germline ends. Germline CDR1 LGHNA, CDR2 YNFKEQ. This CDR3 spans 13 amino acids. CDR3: CASSQDTVGEQYF. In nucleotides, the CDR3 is TGTGCCAGCAGCCAAGATACCGTCGGCGAGCAGTACTTC.

The DNA of the CDR3 is TGCGCCAGCAGCTTGGGGATTGGTGCGGGGGACTCCTACGAGCAGTACTTC. Translation gives CASSLGIGAGDSYEQYF. This chain joins TRBV5-1 and TRBJ2-7; 7 bases are a match to TRBD2. Per the germline V gene, CDR1 is SGHRS and CDR2 is YFSETQ. With 0 bases clipped from V and 0 bases from J, the junction kept 9 bases outside the gene matches. This CDR3 is built from 17 residues.

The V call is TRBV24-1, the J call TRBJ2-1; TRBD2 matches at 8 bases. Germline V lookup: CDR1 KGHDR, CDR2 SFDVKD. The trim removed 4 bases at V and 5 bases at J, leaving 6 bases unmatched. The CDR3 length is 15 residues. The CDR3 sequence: CATSEVAGRNNEQFF. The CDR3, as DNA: TGTGCCACCAGTGAGGTAGCGGGAAGAAACAATGAGCAGTTCTTC.

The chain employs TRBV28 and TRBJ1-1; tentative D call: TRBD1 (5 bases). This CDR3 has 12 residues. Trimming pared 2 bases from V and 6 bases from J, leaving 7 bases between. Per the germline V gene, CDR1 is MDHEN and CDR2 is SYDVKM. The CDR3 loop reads CASSLKTAEAFF. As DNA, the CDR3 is TGTGCCAGCAGTTTAAAGACAGCTGAAGCTTTCTTT.

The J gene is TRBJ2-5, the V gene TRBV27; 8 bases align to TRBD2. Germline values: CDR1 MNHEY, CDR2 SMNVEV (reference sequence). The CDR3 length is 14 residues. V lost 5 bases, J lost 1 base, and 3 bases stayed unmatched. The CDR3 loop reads CASSLSGVQETQYF. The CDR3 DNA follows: TGTGCCAGCAGTCTTAGCGGGGTCCAAGAGACCCAGTACTTC.

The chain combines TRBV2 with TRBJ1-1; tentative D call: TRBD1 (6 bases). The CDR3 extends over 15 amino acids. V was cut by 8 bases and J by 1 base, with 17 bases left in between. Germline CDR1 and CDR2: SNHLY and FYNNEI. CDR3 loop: CASLFSIRGNTEAFF. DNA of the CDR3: TGTGCCAGCCTTTTTTCTATCAGGGGGAACACTGAAGCTTTCTTT.

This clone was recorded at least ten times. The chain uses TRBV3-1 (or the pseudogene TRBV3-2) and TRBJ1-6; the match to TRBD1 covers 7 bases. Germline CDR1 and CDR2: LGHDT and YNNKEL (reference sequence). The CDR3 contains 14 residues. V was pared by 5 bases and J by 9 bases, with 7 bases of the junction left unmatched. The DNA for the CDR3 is TGTGCCAGCAGCTTGGACAGGAACGCTTCACCCCTCCACTTT. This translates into CASSLDRNASPLHF.

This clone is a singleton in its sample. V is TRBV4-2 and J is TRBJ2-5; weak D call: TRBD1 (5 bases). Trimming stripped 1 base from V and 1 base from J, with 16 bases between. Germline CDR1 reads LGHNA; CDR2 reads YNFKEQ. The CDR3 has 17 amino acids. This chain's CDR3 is CASSQGVQPGFQETQYF. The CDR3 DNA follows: TGTGCCAGCAGCCAAGGAGTGCAACCAGGGTTCCAAGAGACCCAGTACTTC.

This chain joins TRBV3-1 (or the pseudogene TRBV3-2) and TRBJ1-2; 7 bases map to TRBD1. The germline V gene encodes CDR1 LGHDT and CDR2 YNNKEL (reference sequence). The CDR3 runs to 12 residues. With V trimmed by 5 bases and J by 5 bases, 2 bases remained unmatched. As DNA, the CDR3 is TGTGCCAGCAGCGCCAGGGGGTATGGCTACACCTTC. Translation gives CASSARGYGYTF.